This T cell receptor beta chain is drawn from a study of blood T cell repertoires in COVID-19. The wider study: Specimens from acute and convalescent COVID-19 originated in the United States, Italy and Spain. The cDNA or gDNA used as material had been derived from T cells, B-cell-depleted T cells, or PBMCs.

This CDR3 region has 15 residues. V shed 0 bases and J 6 bases; nucleotides not matched to a gene: 1. This clone was picked up a small number of times. The authors' processing: Amplifying reference gene primers gave estimates of nucleated cell counts. Clones were read by immunoSEQ multiplex PCR, and TCRdb kept only the in-frame ones, dropping some. V, J and clone size derive from that table, while D and trimming were established from the DNA sequence. The sample holds 110,000 to 150,000 clones, roughly 78% seen once. V gene TRBV5-3 combines with J gene TRBJ1-6; 9 bases are shared with TRBD1. TRBV5-3 has ORF status, its function being uncertain. The source is a man aged 55 to 70 with acute or convalescent COVID-19. Specimen: peripheral blood. Here the CDR3 DNA reads TGTGCCAGAAGCTTGGACAGGGGGCTTAATTCACCCCTCCACTTT. Amino acids: CARSLDRGLNSPLHF.